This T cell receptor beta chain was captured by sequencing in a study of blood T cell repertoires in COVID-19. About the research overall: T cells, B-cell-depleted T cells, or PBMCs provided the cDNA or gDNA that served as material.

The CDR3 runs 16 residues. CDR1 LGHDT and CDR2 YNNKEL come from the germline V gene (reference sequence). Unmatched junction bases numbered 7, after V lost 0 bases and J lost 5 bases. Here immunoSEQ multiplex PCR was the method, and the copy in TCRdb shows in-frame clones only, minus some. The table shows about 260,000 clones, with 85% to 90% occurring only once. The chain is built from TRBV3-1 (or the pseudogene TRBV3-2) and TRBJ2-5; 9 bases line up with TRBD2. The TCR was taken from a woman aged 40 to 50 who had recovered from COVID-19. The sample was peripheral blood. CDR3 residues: CASSQERLAGKETQYF. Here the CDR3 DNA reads TGTGCCAGCAGCCAAGAACGGCTAGCGGGGAAGGAGACCCAGTACTTC.